The rows below give T cell receptor beta chains drawn from one sample of a study of identical twins. TCRdb re-analysed the 5' RACE reads in MiXCR, keeping a single row per CDR3 protein. The sample lists some 760,000 distinct CDR3 sequences; 15% to 20% were seen once. The same data also contributed to another study, on T cells expressing NK-cell markers.

Sample: PBMCs. These receptors came from a woman aged 18-29 years in good health. The CDR3 runs from the conserved cysteine through the conserved F or W. A D gene is named only where the DNA matches it firmly. Not all rows give a size; the values are once, few, many and, for expanded clones, a class.

V gene: TRBV6-1
D gene: NA
J gene: TRBJ2-5
clone size: few
CDR3 DNA: TGTGCCAGCAAATTCGGGACATTTGCCTATACCCCATCGGAGACCCAGTACTTC
CDR3 protein: CASKFGTFAYTPSETQYF

V gene: TRBV5-5
D gene: NA
J gene: TRBJ1-5
clone size: NA
CDR3 DNA: TGTGCCAGCAGCTTGGCAGGGTTTTATGACAATCAGCCCCAGCATTTT
CDR3 protein: CASSLAGFYDNQPQHF

V gene: TRBV5-1
D gene: NA
J gene: TRBJ2-7
clone size: few
CDR3 DNA: TGCGCCAGCAGCCAAACACCCCGGCGGGCATCTACTTCCTACGAGCAGTACTTC
CDR3 protein: CASSQTPRRASTSYEQYF

V gene: TRBV6-5
D gene: TRBD1
J gene: TRBJ2-7
clone size: NA
CDR3 DNA: TGTGCCAGCAGTTACCGGGACAGGGCCCACGAGCAGTACTTC
CDR3 protein: CASSYRDRAHEQYF

V gene: TRBV6-5
D gene: NA
J gene: TRBJ1-1
clone size: NA
CDR3 DNA: TGTGCCAGCAGTTACCTTCCCACACTGAACACTGAAGCTTTCTTT
CDR3 protein: CASSYLPTLNTEAFF

V gene: TRBV27
D gene: NA
J gene: TRBJ1-2
clone size: few
CDR3 DNA: TGTGCCAGCAGACCTGGGGTGGCCGCGTACTATGGCTACACCTTC
CDR3 protein: CASRPGVAAYYGYTF

V gene: TRBV10-3
D gene: NA
J gene: TRBJ1-6
clone size: few
CDR3 DNA: TGTGCCACCCGAGTAACAGAGTATAATTCACCCCTCCACTTT
CDR3 protein: CATRVTEYNSPLHF

V gene: TRBV20-1
D gene: NA
J gene: TRBJ1-1
clone size: NA
CDR3 DNA: TGCAGTGCTAAGTTCGGGTACACTGAAGCTTTCTTT
CDR3 protein: CSAKFGYTEAFF

V gene: TRBV20-1
D gene: NA
J gene: TRBJ2-7
clone size: NA
CDR3 DNA: TGCAGTGCTAGACCCTTTGACTTCTCCTACGAGCAGTACTTC
CDR3 protein: CSARPFDFSYEQYF

V gene: TRBV5-5
D gene: NA
J gene: TRBJ1-5
clone size: many
CDR3 DNA: TGTGCCAGCAGCTTCCAAATGGGGTATCAGCCCCAGCATTTT
CDR3 protein: CASSFQMGYQPQHF

V gene: TRBV20-1
D gene: TRBD2
J gene: TRBJ2-7
clone size: NA
CDR3 DNA: TGCAGTGCTAGAGATCGAGTCGGGAGGCCCCACCGCTACGAGCAGTACTTC
CDR3 protein: CSARDRVGRPHRYEQYF

V gene: TRBV7-2
D gene: NA
J gene: TRBJ2-5
clone size: NA
CDR3 DNA: TGTGCCAGCAGCTTACGGGGGGCCGCAATAGAGACCCAGTACTTC
CDR3 protein: CASSLRGAAIETQYF

V gene: TRBV9
D gene: TRBD1
J gene: TRBJ1-2
clone size: few
CDR3 DNA: TGTGCCAGCGGGGGAGACAGGGCCGATGGCTACACCTTC
CDR3 protein: CASGGDRADGYTF

V gene: TRBV5-4
D gene: NA
J gene: TRBJ2-6
clone size: NA
CDR3 DNA: TGTGCCAGCAGCGAACAGGGTCCTGGGGCCAACGTCCTGACTTTC
CDR3 protein: CASSEQGPGANVLTF

V gene: TRBV29-1
D gene: TRBD1
J gene: TRBJ1-2
clone size: few
CDR3 DNA: TGCAGCGTTGTAAGGGACAGAGGCTTTCACACCTTC
CDR3 protein: CSVVRDRGFHTF

V gene: TRBV25-1
D gene: TRBD1
J gene: TRBJ1-2
clone size: NA
CDR3 DNA: TGTGCCAGCAGTGACCCGTCCAGGGGGCGGGACTACACCTTC
CDR3 protein: CASSDPSRGRDYTF

V gene: TRBV6-1
D gene: NA
J gene: TRBJ1-2
clone size: NA
CDR3 DNA: TGTGCCAGCAGTGAAGTGATGGGTGGCTACACCTTC
CDR3 protein: CASSEVMGGYTF

V gene: TRBV7-9
D gene: NA
J gene: TRBJ2-7
clone size: few
CDR3 DNA: TGTGCCAGCAGCCCAAAGAGGGAGTCTAGGTACGAGCAGTACTTC
CDR3 protein: CASSPKRESRYEQYF

V gene: TRBV29-1
D gene: NA
J gene: TRBJ1-4
clone size: NA
CDR3 DNA: TGCAGCGTTGAAGATCGGGCTAATGAAAAACTGTTTTTT
CDR3 protein: CSVEDRANEKLFF

V gene: TRBV3-1
D gene: NA
J gene: TRBJ1-1
clone size: few
CDR3 DNA: TGTGCCAGCAGCCCCTCCAGTAGAGGAGTGGAAGCTTTCTTT
CDR3 protein: CASSPSSRGVEAFF

V gene: TRBV20-1
D gene: TRBD1
J gene: TRBJ1-1
clone size: few
CDR3 DNA: TGCAGTGCTAGAAAGCATAGACAGGGGGACACTGAAGCTTTCTTT
CDR3 protein: CSARKHRQGDTEAFF

V gene: TRBV25-1
D gene: NA
J gene: TRBJ1-1
clone size: NA
CDR3 DNA: TGTGCCAGCAGTGACGGAATGTATACTGAAGCTTTCTTT
CDR3 protein: CASSDGMYTEAFF

V gene: TRBV20-1
D gene: NA
J gene: TRBJ2-3
clone size: NA
CDR3 DNA: TGCAGTGCTGACGGAACAGATACGCAGTATTTT
CDR3 protein: CSADGTDTQYF

V gene: TRBV20-1
D gene: NA
J gene: TRBJ1-1
clone size: NA
CDR3 DNA: TGCAGTGCGGCCGGCATCTTGAGGACTGAAGCTTTCTTT
CDR3 protein: CSAAGILRTEAFF

V gene: TRBV15
D gene: NA
J gene: TRBJ1-6
clone size: few
CDR3 DNA: TGTGCCACCAGCAGAACGGGGAGCTCCTATAATTCACCCCTCCACTTT
CDR3 protein: CATSRTGSSYNSPLHF

V gene: TRBV12-5
D gene: TRBD1
J gene: TRBJ2-5
clone size: NA
CDR3 DNA: TGTGCTAGTGGTTTGGCAGGACAGGGGGCTTTTAAAGAGACCCAGTACTTC
CDR3 protein: CASGLAGQGAFKETQYF

V gene: TRBV7-9
D gene: NA
J gene: TRBJ2-5
clone size: once
CDR3 DNA: TGTGCCAGCAGCGCCGATCGGGCCCAGTACTTC
CDR3 protein: CASSADRAQYF

V gene: TRBV18
D gene: NA
J gene: TRBJ2-2
clone size: NA
CDR3 DNA: TGTGCCAGCTCACAAAATGGACCCGGGGAGCTGTTTTTT
CDR3 protein: CASSQNGPGELFF

V gene: TRBV10-2
D gene: TRBD2
J gene: TRBJ2-1
clone size: few
CDR3 DNA: TGCGCCAGCATCAGGGCTAGGGTGGGACTAGCGCCCTACAATGAGCAGTTCTTC
CDR3 protein: CASIRARVGLAPYNEQFF

V gene: TRBV7-2
D gene: TRBD2
J gene: TRBJ2-1
clone size: few
CDR3 DNA: TGTGCCAGCAGCTTAGGGACTAGCAGGTCCAATGAGCAGTTCTTC
CDR3 protein: CASSLGTSRSNEQFF

V gene: TRBV11-2
D gene: NA
J gene: TRBJ2-7
clone size: few
CDR3 DNA: TGTGCCAGCAGCTTAGCGGACTCTTCCTCCTACGAGCAGTACTTC
CDR3 protein: CASSLADSSSYEQYF

V gene: TRBV4-3
D gene: NA
J gene: TRBJ2-1
clone size: NA
CDR3 DNA: TGCGCCAGCAGCCAAGAGAGGCCAGCGTCTTACAATGAGCAGTTCTTC
CDR3 protein: CASSQERPASYNEQFF

V gene: TRBV7-8
D gene: TRBD1
J gene: TRBJ2-3
clone size: few
CDR3 DNA: TGTGCCAGCAGCTGGACAGGGGACACAGATACGCAGTATTTT
CDR3 protein: CASSWTGDTDTQYF

V gene: TRBV7-2
D gene: NA
J gene: TRBJ2-7
clone size: NA
CDR3 DNA: TGTGCCAGCAGCTTCGTGGGAGCCTACGAGCAGTACTTC
CDR3 protein: CASSFVGAYEQYF

V gene: TRBV20-1
D gene: TRBD2
J gene: TRBJ2-1
clone size: NA
CDR3 DNA: TGCAGTGTACTAGCGGGAGGAAATGAGCAGTTCTTC
CDR3 protein: CSVLAGGNEQFF

V gene: TRBV7-9
D gene: NA
J gene: TRBJ1-1
clone size: NA
CDR3 DNA: TGTGCCAGCAGCCAATTCGGGGAGAACACTGAAGCTTTCTTT
CDR3 protein: CASSQFGENTEAFF

V gene: TRBV2
D gene: NA
J gene: TRBJ1-6
clone size: NA
CDR3 DNA: TGTGCCAGCAGTAGACAGGCGGATAATTCACCCCTCCACTTT
CDR3 protein: CASSRQADNSPLHF

V gene: TRBV25-1
D gene: TRBD2
J gene: TRBJ2-2
clone size: NA
CDR3 DNA: TGTGCCAGCAGTGAATTAAAAGGACTAGCGCCGACCGGGGAGCTGTTTTTT
CDR3 protein: CASSELKGLAPTGELFF

V gene: TRBV2
D gene: NA
J gene: TRBJ1-2
clone size: once
CDR3 DNA: TGTGCCAGCAGAGCAGCGACAGGCACCTATGGCTACACCTTC
CDR3 protein: CASRAATGTYGYTF

V gene: TRBV10-3
D gene: TRBD2
J gene: TRBJ2-7
clone size: few
CDR3 DNA: TGTGCCACGACTAGCGGAAATTCCTACGAGCAGTACTTC
CDR3 protein: CATTSGNSYEQYF

V gene: TRBV28
D gene: NA
J gene: TRBJ1-4
clone size: once
CDR3 DNA: TGTGCCAGCAGTACCCTGGGAGGGTGGAGACATGAAAAACTGTTTTTT
CDR3 protein: CASSTLGGWRHEKLFF

V gene: TRBV20-1
D gene: NA
J gene: TRBJ1-1
clone size: NA
CDR3 DNA: TGCAGTGTAGAAGGGGCAGGGGAGGTAATGAACACTGAAGCTTTCTTT
CDR3 protein: CSVEGAGEVMNTEAFF

V gene: TRBV5-1
D gene: NA
J gene: TRBJ2-7
clone size: few
CDR3 DNA: TGCGCCAGCAGCTTGCCTCCTGGCGGTGCGAAGCAGTACTTC
CDR3 protein: CASSLPPGGAKQYF

V gene: TRBV11-3
D gene: NA
J gene: TRBJ2-7
clone size: NA
CDR3 DNA: TGTGCCAGCAGCTCATCACCGGCGCCCAGCCACGAGCAGTACTTC
CDR3 protein: CASSSSPAPSHEQYF

V gene: TRBV20-1
D gene: NA
J gene: TRBJ2-5
clone size: NA
CDR3 DNA: TGCAGTGCTAGAGGGGGTAGCGGTCAAGAGACCCAGTACTTC
CDR3 protein: CSARGGSGQETQYF

V gene: TRBV20-1
D gene: NA
J gene: TRBJ2-4
clone size: NA
CDR3 DNA: TGCAGTGCCCCCCAACAAAAAATAGCCAAAAACATTCAGTACTTC
CDR3 protein: CSAPQQKIAKNIQYF

V gene: TRBV5-6
D gene: NA
J gene: TRBJ2-1
clone size: few
CDR3 DNA: TGTGCCAGCAGCTTCGGGAGTTATGAGCAGTTCTTC
CDR3 protein: CASSFGSYEQFF

V gene: TRBV12-3/TRBV12-4
D gene: NA
J gene: TRBJ2-1
clone size: NA
CDR3 DNA: TGTGCCAGCAACGCATTCCGGGGGAATGAGCAGTTCTTC
CDR3 protein: CASNAFRGNEQFF

V gene: TRBV7-2
D gene: TRBD2
J gene: TRBJ2-1
clone size: few
CDR3 DNA: TGTGCCAGCAGCTTAAATATGCTAGCGGGTAACGGTGGTGAGCAGTTCTTC
CDR3 protein: CASSLNMLAGNGGEQFF

V gene: TRBV6-5
D gene: NA
J gene: TRBJ2-5
clone size: NA
CDR3 DNA: TGTGCCAGCAGTTACAGAGGCGATGAGGAGACCCAGTACTTC
CDR3 protein: CASSYRGDEETQYF

V gene: TRBV12-3/TRBV12-4
D gene: TRBD1
J gene: TRBJ1-1
clone size: few
CDR3 DNA: TGTGCCAGCACGGCGGACAGGAGCACTGAAGCTTTCTTT
CDR3 protein: CASTADRSTEAFF

V gene: TRBV19
D gene: NA
J gene: TRBJ2-7
clone size: few
CDR3 DNA: TGTGCCAGTAGGGGCTCGAACACTGGGTTCTACGAGCAGTACTTC
CDR3 protein: CASRGSNTGFYEQYF

V gene: TRBV5-1
D gene: NA
J gene: TRBJ2-3
clone size: NA
CDR3 DNA: TGCGCCAGCAGCTTGGCCAGCGGCCAACTCTTACCCACAGATACGCAGTATTTT
CDR3 protein: CASSLASGQLLPTDTQYF

V gene: TRBV6-5
D gene: TRBD1
J gene: TRBJ2-7
clone size: NA
CDR3 DNA: TGTGCCAGCAGTTACTCGGGACAGGGCGACGAGCAGTACTTC
CDR3 protein: CASSYSGQGDEQYF

V gene: TRBV18
D gene: TRBD1
J gene: TRBJ1-1
clone size: NA
CDR3 DNA: TGTGCCAGCTCACCACCGGGAGGGGGCCTGAACACTGAAGCTTTCTTT
CDR3 protein: CASSPPGGGLNTEAFF

V gene: TRBV4-3
D gene: NA
J gene: TRBJ2-3
clone size: many
CDR3 DNA: TGCGCCAGCAGCCAAGTTAGCGCAAGCGCGGATACGCAGTATTTT
CDR3 protein: CASSQVSASADTQYF

V gene: TRBV6-6
D gene: NA
J gene: TRBJ2-3
clone size: few
CDR3 DNA: TGTGCCAGCAGTCGGACTGAGACAGATACGCAGTATTTT
CDR3 protein: CASSRTETDTQYF